The source of this T cell receptor beta chain is a study of glioma-infiltrating T cells after dendritic cell vaccination. Clones were read by immunoSEQ multiplex PCR, and TCRdb kept only the in-frame ones, dropping some. Here the sample spans under 130,000 clones, 81% being singletons. Sequenced here: blood, sampled before dendritic cell vaccination. This sequence was found in a human donor with glioblastoma.

CDR3 protein: CASSLKLAGYEQYF. CDR3 nucleotides: TGTGCCAGCAGTTTAAAACTAGCGGGATACGAGCAGTACTTC. The rearrangement uses TRBV27 and TRBJ2-7, with 10 bases that match TRBD2. Germline lookup yields CDR1 MNHEY and CDR2 SMNVEV (reference sequence). This CDR3 is built from 14 residues. The V and J ends lost 2 bases and 4 bases, in that order; junction bases with no gene match: 2.